This TCR beta chain was captured by sequencing in a study of cytotoxic CD8 clonotypes in ibrutinib-treated CLL. The CDR3 runs 13 residues. The V and J ends lost 6 bases and 2 bases, in that order; junction bases with no gene match: 2. Per the germline V gene, CDR1 is MDHEN and CDR2 is SYDVKM. Sequenced by immunoSEQ multiplex PCR; TCRdb stores in-frame clones only, minus some. The table has 110,000 to 150,000 clones, approximately 89% seen once; the top ten hold 10% to 11%. The rearrangement joins TRBV28 to TRBJ2-7; 9 bases agree with TRBD2. This TCR came from a human donor with chronic lymphocytic leukemia. The sample in question was PBMCs, obtained after 12 months of ibrutinib treatment. Written as DNA, the CDR3 is TGTGCCAGCAGAAGCGGGGGGACCTACGAGCAGTACTTC. The encoded protein is CASRSGGTYEQYF.